This T cell receptor beta chain was identified during a study of PD-1 blockade in classical Hodgkin lymphoma. Using immunoSEQ multiplex PCR, the repertoire was profiled, and TCRdb retains in-frame clones only, with some absent. The sample includes 20,000 to 25,000 clones, roughly 80% of them seen just once. The CDR3 spans 13 residues. Germline V lookup: CDR1 ENHRY, CDR2 SYGVKD. The J segment lost 5 bases and the V segment lost 8 bases, leaving 3 bases of the junction unmatched. The time point was: cycle 4 day 1 (C4D1), after 6 weeks of nivolumab. Brentuximab vedotin exposure varied, and every patient relapsed after autologous stem cell transplantation.

This TCR derives from a human donor with classical Hodgkin lymphoma. The starting material was peripheral blood mononuclear cells (PBMCs), obtained before the fourth cycle of nivolumab. The V gene is TRBV10-3, the J gene TRBJ1-1; 12 bases match TRBD1. The CDR3 region is CAIGTGGRTEAFF. The CDR3 nucleotides are TGTGCCATCGGGACAGGGGGCCGGACTGAAGCTTTCTTT.